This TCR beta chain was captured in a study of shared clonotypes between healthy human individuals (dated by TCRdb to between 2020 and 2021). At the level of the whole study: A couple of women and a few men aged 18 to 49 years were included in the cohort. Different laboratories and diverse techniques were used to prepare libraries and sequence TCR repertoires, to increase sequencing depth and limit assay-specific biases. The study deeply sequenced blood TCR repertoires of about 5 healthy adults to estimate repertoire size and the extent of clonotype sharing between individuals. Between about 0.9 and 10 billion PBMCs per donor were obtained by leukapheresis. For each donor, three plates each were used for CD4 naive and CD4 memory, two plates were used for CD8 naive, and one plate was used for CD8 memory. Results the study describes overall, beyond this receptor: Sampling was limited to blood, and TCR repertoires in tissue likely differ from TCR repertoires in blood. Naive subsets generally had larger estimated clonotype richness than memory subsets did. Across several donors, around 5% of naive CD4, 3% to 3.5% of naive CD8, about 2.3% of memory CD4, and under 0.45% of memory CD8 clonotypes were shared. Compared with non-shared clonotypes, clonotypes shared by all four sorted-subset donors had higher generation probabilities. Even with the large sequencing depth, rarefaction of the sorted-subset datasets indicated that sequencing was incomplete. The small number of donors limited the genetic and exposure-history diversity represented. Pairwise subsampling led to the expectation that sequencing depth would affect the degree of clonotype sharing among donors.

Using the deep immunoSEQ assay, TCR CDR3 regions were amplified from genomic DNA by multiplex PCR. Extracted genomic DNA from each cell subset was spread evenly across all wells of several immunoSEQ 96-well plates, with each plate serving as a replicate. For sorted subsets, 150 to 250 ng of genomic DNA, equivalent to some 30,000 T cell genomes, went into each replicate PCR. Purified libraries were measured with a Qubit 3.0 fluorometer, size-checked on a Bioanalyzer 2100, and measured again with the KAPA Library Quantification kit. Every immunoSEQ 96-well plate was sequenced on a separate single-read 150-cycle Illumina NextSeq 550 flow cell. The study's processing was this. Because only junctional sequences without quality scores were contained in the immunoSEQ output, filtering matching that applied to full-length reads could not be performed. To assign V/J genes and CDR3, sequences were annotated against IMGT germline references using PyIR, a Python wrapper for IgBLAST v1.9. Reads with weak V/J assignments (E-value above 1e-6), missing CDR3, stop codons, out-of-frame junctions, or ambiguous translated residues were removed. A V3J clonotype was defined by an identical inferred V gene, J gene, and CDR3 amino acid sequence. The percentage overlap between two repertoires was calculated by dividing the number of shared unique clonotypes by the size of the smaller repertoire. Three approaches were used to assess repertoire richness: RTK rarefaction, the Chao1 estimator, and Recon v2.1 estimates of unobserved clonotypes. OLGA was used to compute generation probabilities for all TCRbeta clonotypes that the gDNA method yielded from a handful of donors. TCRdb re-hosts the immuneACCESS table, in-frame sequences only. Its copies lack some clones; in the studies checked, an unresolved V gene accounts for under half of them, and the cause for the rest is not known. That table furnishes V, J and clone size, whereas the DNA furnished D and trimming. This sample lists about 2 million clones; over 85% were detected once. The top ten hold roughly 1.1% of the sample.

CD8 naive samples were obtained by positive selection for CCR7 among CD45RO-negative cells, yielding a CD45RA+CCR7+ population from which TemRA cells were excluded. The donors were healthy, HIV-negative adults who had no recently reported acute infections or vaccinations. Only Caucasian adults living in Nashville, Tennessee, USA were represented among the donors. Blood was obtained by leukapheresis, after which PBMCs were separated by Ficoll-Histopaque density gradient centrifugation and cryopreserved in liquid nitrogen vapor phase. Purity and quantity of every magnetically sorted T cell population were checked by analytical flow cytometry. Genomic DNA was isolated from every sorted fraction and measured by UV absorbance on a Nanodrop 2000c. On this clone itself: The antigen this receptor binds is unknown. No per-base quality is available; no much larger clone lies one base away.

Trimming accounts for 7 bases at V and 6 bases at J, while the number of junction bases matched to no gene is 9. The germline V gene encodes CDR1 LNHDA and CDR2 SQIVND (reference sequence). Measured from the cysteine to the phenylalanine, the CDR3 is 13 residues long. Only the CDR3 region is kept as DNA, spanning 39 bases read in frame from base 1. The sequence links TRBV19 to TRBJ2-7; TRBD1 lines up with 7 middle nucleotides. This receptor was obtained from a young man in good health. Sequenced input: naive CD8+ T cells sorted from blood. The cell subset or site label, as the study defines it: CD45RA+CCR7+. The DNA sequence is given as TGTGCCAGTACCGCGGACAGGCTCGGCGAGCAGTACTTC. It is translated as CASTADRLGEQYF.